Below are 29 T cell receptor beta chains sequenced from a single sample in a study of T cell changes during pregnancy in multiple sclerosis. Clones were sequenced by immunoSEQ multiplex PCR, and TCRdb holds only the in-frame ones, with some missing. In the table there are around 57,000 clones, approximately 90% of which are singletons. The source was peripheral blood, collected in the first trimester of pregnancy. The receptors stem from a female donor in good health, enrolled as a control in a pregnancy study.

This sequence joins TRBV6-6 and TRBJ2-7; 8 nucleotides align to TRBD1. CDR1 and CDR2 from the germline V gene are MNHNY and SVGAGI (reference sequence). After removal of 2 bases from V and 7 bases from J, the junction contained 10 bases not matched to a gene. CDR3 length equals 15 residues. The chain's CDR3 is CASSYGQGTLREQYF. The CDR3 DNA reads as TGTGCCAGCAGTTACGGACAGGGCACGCTTAGGGAGCAGTACTTC.

The gene calls are TRBV9 and TRBJ2-5; 7 bases line up with TRBD2. Germline CDR1 reads SGDLS; CDR2 reads YYNGEE. This CDR3 spans 17 amino acids. The ends lost 1 base at V and 5 bases at J; junction bases unmatched: 14. The CDR3, as DNA: TGTGCCAGCAGCGTATCCCTCCGGGCCGAGGGAGGGGAGACCCAGTACTTC. Amino acids: CASSVSLRAEGGETQYF.

The V call is TRBV7-9, the J call TRBJ2-2; 11 positions match TRBD2. The CDR3 loop spans 16 amino acids. CDR1 and CDR2 (germline): SEHNR, FQNEAQ (reference sequence). Trimming at V came to 4 bases and at J to 2 bases, leaving 3 bases not matched to a gene. CDR3 protein: CASSYGTSGNTGELFF. The CDR3 DNA reads as TGTGCCAGCAGCTACGGGACTAGCGGAAACACCGGGGAGCTGTTTTTT.

V and J are TRBV30 and TRBJ2-7; tentatively, D is TRBD1 (6 bases). CDR1 and CDR2 from the germline V gene are GTSNPN and SVGIG (reference sequence). V lost 8 bases to trimming and J lost 0 bases, with 17 bases between them. The CDR3 covers 14 residues. The CDR3 sequence: CAGSGAEVSYEQYF. The CDR3 coding sequence is TGTGCCGGATCAGGGGCGGAAGTCTCCTACGAGCAGTACTTC.

The chain couples TRBV9 to TRBJ2-3; 7 bases match TRBD2. Unmatched junction bases numbered 10, after V lost 6 bases and J lost 0 bases. The germline gives CDR1 SGDLS, CDR2 YYNGEE. CDR3 size: 16 residues. CDR3: CASTRGGITSTDTQYF. For the CDR3, the DNA is TGTGCCAGCACTCGCGGGGGTATCACTAGCACAGATACGCAGTATTTT. The variable domain in full, with the rest retrieved from reference TRBV9 and TRBJ2-3, is DSGVTQTPKHLITATGQRVTLRCSPRSGDLSVYWYQQSLDQGLQFLIQYYNGEERAKGNILERFSAQQFPDLHSELNLSSLELGDSALYFCASTRGGITSTDTQYFGPGTRLTVL.

The chain is built from TRBV5-6 and TRBJ2-2, with 8 bases that match TRBD1. This CDR3 contains 14 residues. Germline assignment: CDR1 SGHDT and CDR2 YYEEEE. Trimming took 4 bases from V and 9 from J; bases not matched to a gene: 8. For the CDR3, the DNA is TGTGCCAGCAGCCAACAGGGGGTTAGGCGGGAGCTGTTTTTT. This gives the protein CASSQQGVRRELFF.

The chain combines TRBV30 with TRBJ1-5; possible D gene TRBD1, 6 bases. This CDR3 is 14 amino acids long. Trimming removed 2 bases from V and 5 bases from J, with 13 bases in between. Germline lookup yields CDR1 GTSNPN and CDR2 SVGIG (reference sequence). CDR3 DNA sequence: TGTGCCTGGAGTTGGCAGGGGAAGGATCAGCCCCAGCATTTT. This sequence encodes CAWSWQGKDQPQHF.

This chain uses TRBV10-1 with TRBJ1-1; a weak D match, TRBD1 (6 bases). The ends were cut back, 7 bases at V and 0 bases at J, with 15 bases in the middle. The germline gives CDR1 WNHNN, CDR2 SYGVQD (reference sequence). This CDR3 comprises 15 residues. CDR3 DNA sequence: TGCGCCAGCAAAGGGGGGGGAAACATGAACACTGAAGCTTTCTTT. This codes for CASKGGGNMNTEAFF.

The genes are TRBV5-5 and TRBJ2-3, with D possibly matching TRBD2 (5 bases). This CDR3 is 12 amino acids long. Trimming took 5 bases from V and 7 from J, leaving 11 bases between them. Germline CDR1 and CDR2: SGHKS and YYEKEE (reference sequence). This chain's CDR3 is CASRYQDYTQYF. The DNA of the CDR3 is TGTGCCAGCAGATACCAGGACTATACGCAGTATTTT.

The chain joins TRBV6-1 to TRBJ1-2; 10 nucleotides match TRBD1. The CDR3 length is 16 residues. The V segment lost 4 bases and the J segment 0 bases; nucleotides outside the gene matches: 5. Germline V gene lookup returns CDR1 MNHNS and CDR2 SASEGT. The CDR3 DNA sequence: TGTGCCAGCAGTGGGGGACAGGGGAAAACTAACTATGGCTACACCTTC. Protein sequence: CASSGGQGKTNYGYTF.

The chain has TRBV15 and TRBJ1-3; 8 bases match TRBD1. CDR3 length: 15 residues. With V trimmed by 0 bases and J by 2 bases, 0 bases remained unmatched. The germline V gene has CDR1 LNHNV and CDR2 YYDKDF (reference sequence). CDR3 in DNA: TGTGCCACCAGCAGAGACAGGGGGCCTGGAAACACCATATATTTT. Protein sequence: CATSRDRGPGNTIYF.

This chain links TRBV6-1 with TRBJ2-7, with 8 bases lining up with TRBD1. J was trimmed by 0 bases and V by 6 bases; bases with no gene match: 7. This CDR3 is built from 15 residues. Germline V lookup: CDR1 MNHNS, CDR2 SASEGT. The CDR3: CASRVQGDSSYEQYF. The CDR3 DNA is TGTGCCAGCAGGGTACAGGGGGATAGCTCCTACGAGCAGTACTTC.

The genes are TRBV10-3 and TRBJ2-7, with 10 nucleotides matching TRBD1. The V gene's germline CDR1 is ENHRY and CDR2 SYGVKD. This CDR3 has 17 amino acids. Trimming took 3 bases from V and 5 from J; bases not matched to a gene: 13. This CDR3 is CAISDTSQGTGADEQYF. The CDR3 nucleotides are TGTGCCATCAGTGATACCTCCCAGGGGACAGGGGCCGACGAGCAGTACTTC.

V usage is TRBV19 and J usage is TRBJ1-2; 8 bases align to TRBD1. The CDR3 is 12 residues long. The junction had 1 base not matched to a gene; V was cut back by 2 bases and J by 8 bases. In germline, CDR1 is LNHDA, CDR2 SQIVND (reference sequence). For the CDR3, the DNA is TGTGCCAGTAGTATAAGGACAGGGGGCTACACCTTC. The encoded protein is CASSIRTGGYTF.

The chain links TRBV5-4 to TRBJ2-7; a possible D gene is TRBD2 (7 bases). This CDR3 is 15 amino acids long. V was pared by 4 bases and J by 6 bases, with 20 bases between. Germline lookup yields CDR1 SGHNT and CDR2 YYREEE (reference sequence). The CDR3 sequence: CASSRTAGRAGEQYF. The CDR3 DNA is TGTGCCAGCAGCCGGACAGCGGGGCGGGCGGGCGAGCAGTACTTC.

J is TRBJ2-7 and V is TRBV6-1, with TRBD1 matching 10 bases. Germline CDR1 reads MNHNS; CDR2 reads SASEGT. After removal of 2 bases from V and 5 bases from J, the junction contained 3 bases not matched to a gene. The CDR3 extends over 14 amino acids. The CDR3 region is CASSEPTGGDEQYF. DNA for the CDR3: TGTGCCAGCAGTGAACCGACAGGGGGCGACGAGCAGTACTTC.

The chain has TRBV4-1 and TRBJ2-1; 7 nucleotides align to TRBD1. The length of the CDR3 is 15 residues. J was trimmed by 4 bases and V by 3 bases; bases with no gene match: 6. The V gene's germline CDR1 is MGHRA and CDR2 YSYEKL. CDR3 DNA sequence: TGCGCCAGCAGCCAGTCACAGGGGTCTTACAATGAGCAGTTCTTC. It encodes CASSQSQGSYNEQFF.

The gene calls are TRBV4-1 and TRBJ2-3; D perhaps matches TRBD2 (5 bases). The CDR3 sequence is 14 residues long. Trimming left V 0 bases short and J 5 bases short, with 9 bases between. Germline V gives CDR1 MGHRA, CDR2 YSYEKL. Here the CDR3 reads CASSQDTGLDTQYF. Here the CDR3 DNA reads TGCGCCAGCAGCCAAGATACGGGATTAGATACGCAGTATTTT.

CDR3 sequence reads: CASSMEGGDYGYTF. DNA of the CDR3: TGTGCCAGTAGTATGGAAGGAGGGGACTATGGCTACACCTTC. V gene TRBV19 combines with J gene TRBJ1-2, with D perhaps matching TRBD1 (5 bases). Between the trimmed V and J ends, which lost 3 bases and 3 bases, there was a span of 11 bases. Germline values: CDR1 LNHDA, CDR2 SQIVND (reference sequence). The CDR3 has 14 amino acids.

This chain links TRBV7-3 with TRBJ2-1; D gene unclear. The CDR3 spans 12 residues. Trimming stripped 5 bases from V and 9 bases from J, with 11 bases between. Germline-derived CDR1 and CDR2 are SGHTA and FQGTGA. As DNA, the CDR3 is TGTGCCAGCAGCCCGTTAGTTACTGAGCAGTTCTTC. Its protein is CASSPLVTEQFF.

The chain has TRBV7-9 and TRBJ1-5; D gene ambiguous. The germline V gene has CDR1 SEHNR and CDR2 FQNEAQ (reference sequence). V gave up 6 bases and J gave up 7 bases, with 19 bases separating them. The CDR3 has 15 amino acids. The CDR3 region has the DNA TGTGCCAGCAGTAGCGAAGAGGCCCTGGGACAGCCCCAGCATTTT. This codes for CASSSEEALGQPQHF.

The chain uses TRBV27 and TRBJ1-2, with D perhaps TRBD1 (5 bases). Germline V gene data show CDR1 as MNHEY and CDR2 as SMNVEV (reference sequence). Trimming stripped 5 bases from V and 3 bases from J, with 10 bases between. The CDR3 runs 13 residues. CDR3: CASSPGLYYGYTF. DNA of the CDR3: TGTGCCAGCAGTCCAGGGCTTTACTATGGCTACACCTTC.

The genes are TRBV6-5 and TRBJ1-3; a weak D match, TRBD1 (5 bases). CDR1 is MNHEY and CDR2 is SVGAGI in the germline V gene. The CDR3 loop spans 13 amino acids. The V gene lost 4 bases and the J gene lost 4 bases, with 8 bases spanning the gap. In DNA form, the CDR3 reads TGTGCCAGCAGTTCCCCAGGGGGAAACACCATATATTTT. As protein: CASSSPGGNTIYF.

The V gene is TRBV27, the J gene TRBJ1-2, with D possibly being TRBD1 (6 bases). The germline V gene encodes CDR1 MNHEY and CDR2 SMNVEV (reference sequence). The CDR3 is made up of 14 amino acids. The germline V and J ends were trimmed by 4 bases and 6 bases, with 15 bases remaining between them. The CDR3 here is CASSSHDRNHGYTF. The DNA for the CDR3 is TGTGCCAGCAGTTCCCACGACAGGAATCATGGCTACACCTTC.

This chain joins TRBV10-1 and TRBJ2-7; 10 nucleotides align to TRBD1. The trim removed 2 bases at V and 2 bases at J, leaving 3 bases unmatched. CDR1 and CDR2 from the germline V gene are WNHNN and SYGVQD (reference sequence). The CDR3 loop spans 15 amino acids. CDR3 nucleotide sequence: TGCGCCAGCAGTGAGGGGGACAGGGGTACCTACGAGCAGTACTTC. Translation: CASSEGDRGTYEQYF.

The J gene is TRBJ2-7, the V gene TRBV6-5; D gene unclear. V dropped 3 bases and J dropped 3 bases, with 9 bases sitting between them. CDR3 length equals 13 residues. Germline V gene lookup returns CDR1 MNHEY and CDR2 SVGAGI. CDR3 in amino acids: CASSYRENYEQYF. DNA for the CDR3: TGTGCCAGCAGTTATAGAGAGAACTACGAGCAGTACTTC.

The rearrangement joins TRBV9 to TRBJ1-5; D is unresolved. The CDR3 is 14 amino acids. Germline-derived CDR1 and CDR2 are SGDLS and YYNGEE. V was shortened by 0 bases and J by 6 bases, with 10 bases between the two germline ends. CDR3: CASSVGWAGQPQHF. The DNA for the CDR3 is TGTGCCAGCAGCGTAGGGTGGGCCGGTCAGCCCCAGCATTTT.

The DNA of the CDR3 is TGCGCCAGCAGCCCAAACTCCCTAGCTCAAGAGACCCAGTACTTC. Translated, it gives CASSPNSLAQETQYF. This rearrangement joins TRBV4-3 to TRBJ2-5; perhaps TRBD2 as D (5 bases). V gave up 4 bases and J gave up 2 bases, with 14 bases separating them. Per germline, CDR1 LGHNA and CDR2 YSLEER. This CDR3 is 15 amino acids long.

The CDR3 sequence is CASSPLSAGGPSTDTQYF. The CDR3 DNA sequence: TGTGCCAGCAGTCCGTTGTCGGCGGGGGGGCCTAGCACAGATACGCAGTATTTT. J is TRBJ2-3 and V is TRBV4-2; 9 nucleotides agree with TRBD2. From germline, CDR1 is LGHNA and CDR2 YNFKEQ. CDR3 length: 18 amino acids. V was pared by 6 bases and J by 0 bases, with 13 bases of the junction left unmatched.